The 7 T cell receptor beta chains below all came from one sample that was sequenced in a study of patients and donors after allogeneic stem cell transplantation. TCRdb itself ran the RT-PCR reads through MiXCR, one entry per CDR3 protein. The repertoire holds about 100,000 distinct CDR3 sequences, with approximately 35% as singletons. Sequencing was done on a sample of blood, either unsorted or a sorted T cell fraction (not recorded which). The receptor source for this set is a human donor who was either an allogeneic HSCT recipient or a stem cell or donor lymphocyte infusion donor (not recorded which). It is not recorded whose cells these are; they may come from a transplant donor.

This chain uses TRBV12-3 or TRBV12-4 with TRBJ1-5; no clear D gene. V was cut by 7 bases and J by 7 bases, with 11 bases left in between. The CDR3 extends over 12 amino acids. CDR3 in amino acids: CASTSLGQPQHF. CDR3 in DNA: TGTGCCAGCACCTCCCTCGGCCAGCCCCAGCATTTT.

The chain employs TRBV3-1 and TRBJ2-3, with 7 bases identical to TRBD1. The CDR3 sequence is 14 residues long. The ends lost 6 bases at V and 5 bases at J; junction bases unmatched: 8. CDR1 and CDR2 (germline): LGHDT, YNNKEL (reference sequence). The CDR3 loop reads CASSTTGSEDTQYF. The DNA for the CDR3 is TGTGCCAGCAGTACGACAGGGTCCGAAGATACGCAGTATTTT.

V gene TRBV29-1 combines with J gene TRBJ2-1; D tentatively fits TRBD1 or TRBD2 (5 bases each). The V gene's germline CDR1 is SQVTM and CDR2 ANQGSEA. The length of the CDR3 is 10 residues. Trimming took 6 bases from V and 15 from J, leaving 15 bases between them. CDR3 amino acids: CSVTGTPLFF. The CDR3 DNA reads TGCAGCGTAACCGGGACCCCGCTGTTCTTC.

In DNA, the CDR3 is TGTGCCAGCAGCGCTAGCGGATCCTACGAGCAGTACTTC. Amino acid sequence: CASSASGSYEQYF. The genes are TRBV7-3 and TRBJ2-7, with 7 bases matching TRBD2. This CDR3 has 13 residues. The germline CDR1 and CDR2 sequences are SGHTA and FQGTGA. V trimming: 5 bases; J trimming: 1 base; junction bases outside the gene matches: 2.

The gene calls are TRBV7-9 and TRBJ1-4; unclear D gene. The CDR3 consists of 15 residues. Germline V gene data show CDR1 as SEHNR and CDR2 as FQNEAQ (reference sequence). V was cut by 4 bases and J by 7 bases, with 16 bases left in between. This CDR3 reads CASSSPRREGEKLFF. The CDR3 DNA is TGTGCCAGCAGCTCCCCGAGGAGGGAGGGTGAAAAACTGTTTTTT.

This clonotype was detected only once. CDR3 nucleotides: TGTGCCAGCAGCTTAACCCGCGTGTACCAAGAGACCCAGTACTTC. This sequence encodes CASSLTRVYQETQYF. The chain carries TRBV7-2 and TRBJ2-5, with D uncertain. In germline, CDR1 is SGHTA, CDR2 FQGNSA. Trimming took off 2 bases at V and 0 bases at J, with 10 bases between the two ends. The CDR3 is made up of 15 amino acids.

The chain recombines TRBV5-6 with TRBJ1-1; 8 bases agree with TRBD1. Germline V lookup: CDR1 SGHDT, CDR2 YYEEEE. This CDR3 spans 14 amino acids. J was trimmed by 5 bases and V by 4 bases; bases with no gene match: 7. The CDR3 is CASSTRQGTTEAFF. In nucleotides, the CDR3 is TGTGCCAGCAGCACGCGACAGGGGACGACTGAAGCTTTCTTT. The whole variable domain, remainder taken from reference TRBV5-6 and TRBJ1-1, is DAGVTQSPTHLIKTRGQQVTLRCSPKSGHDTVSWYQQALGQGPQFIFQYYEEEERQRGNFPDRFSGHQFPNYSSELNVNALLLGDSALYLCASSTRQGTTEAFFGQGTRLTVV.